This TCR beta chain was obtained from a study of early T cells in non-severe SARS-CoV-2 infection. Study as a whole: Sequencing targeted bulk RNA from unsorted whole blood, leaving chains unpaired.

Trimming stripped 6 bases from V and 8 bases from J, with 16 bases between. There are 14 residues in the CDR3. From the 5' RACE reads, TCRdb called clonotypes with MiXCR, one entry per CDR3 protein. Among about 64,000 distinct CDR3 sequences listed, just under 5% were seen once. Findings of the study overall: VDJdb matching, biased toward anti-spike CD8 responses, missed private and CD4 specificities.

This clonotype was counted many times. The antigen is not known. Sequencing was performed on whole blood. The clonotype originates from an adult who was a healthcare worker with PCR-confirmed SARS-CoV-2 infection or an uninfected control (not recorded which). The chain links TRBV12-3 or TRBV12-4 to TRBJ1-4; D might be TRBD1 (5 bases). CDR3 amino acids: CASSYDRSGEKLFF. The CDR3 coding sequence is TGTGCCAGCAGCTATGACAGATCGGGGGAAAAACTGTTTTTT.